The 19 T cell receptor beta chains reported below all come from one sample, sequenced in a study of PD-L1 blockade in urothelial cancer. TCRdb's table, derived via immunoSEQ multiplex PCR, lists solely in-frame clones and lacks some. This sample has roughly 87,000 clones, with approximately 88% found just once. Time point described: pretreatment peripheral blood. Material: PBMCs, obtained around atezolizumab (anti-PD-L1) treatment. The receptors here all came from a woman older than 75 with urothelial cancer.

The V call is TRBV19, the J call TRBJ2-2; 9 nucleotides line up with TRBD1. V trimming: 6 bases; J trimming: 0 bases; junction bases outside the gene matches: 2. CDR3 length equals 15 residues. Germline assignment: CDR1 LNHDA and CDR2 SQIVND (reference sequence). CDR3 residues: CASRRQGANTGELFF. CDR3 bases: TGTGCCAGTAGGCGACAGGGGGCGAACACCGGGGAGCTGTTTTTT.

DNA of the CDR3: TGTGCCAGCAGTACTAACTTCCAGGGCGAGCAGTACTTC. It encodes CASSTNFQGEQYF. The rearrangement links TRBV6-5 to TRBJ2-7; perhaps TRBD1 as D (5 bases). Trimming shortened V by 5 bases and J by 6 bases, and 14 bases separated the two germline ends. The CDR3 loop spans 13 amino acids. The germline gives CDR1 MNHEY, CDR2 SVGAGI.

J is TRBJ2-3 and V is TRBV5-4; possibly TRBD2 for D (6 bases). Germline loops: CDR1 SGHNT, CDR2 YYREEE (reference sequence). Trimming took off 4 bases at V and 3 bases at J, with 12 bases between the two ends. CDR3 length equals 14 residues. DNA for the CDR3: TGTGCCAGCAGCACGACTAGTAGTACAGATACGCAGTATTTT. Its translation is CASSTTSSTDTQYF. Supplemented by reference TRBV5-4 and TRBJ2-3, the full variable domain reads ETGVTQSPTHLIKTRGQQVTLRCSSQSGHNTVSWYQQALGQGPQFIFQYYREEENGRGNFPPRFSGLQFPNYSSELNVNALELDDSALYLCASSTTSSTDTQYFGPGTRLTVL.

This sequence joins TRBV7-3 and TRBJ2-7; tentatively, D is TRBD2 (6 bases). In germline, CDR1 is SGHTA, CDR2 FQGTGA. Trimming removed 2 bases from V and 4 bases from J, with 18 bases in between. The CDR3 totals 16 residues. The CDR3 bases are TGTGCCAGCAGCTTACTTGGGGGAGCGGGTATATACGAGCAGTACTTC. It yields the protein CASSLLGGAGIYEQYF. The variable domain in full, completed from reference TRBV7-3 and TRBJ2-7, reads GAGVSQTPSNKVTEKGKYVELRCDPISGHTALYWYRQSLGQGPEFLIYFQGTGAADDSGLPNDRFFAVRPEGSVSTLKIQRTERGDSAVYLCASSLLGGAGIYEQYFGPGTRLTVT.

The chain's CDR3 is CAIQGQSTGELFF. The CDR3 DNA follows: TGTGCCATCCAGGGACAGTCCACCGGGGAGCTGTTTTTT. The chain uses TRBV10-3 and TRBJ2-2; 7 positions match TRBD1. Per the germline V gene, CDR1 is ENHRY and CDR2 is SYGVKD. V was pared by 8 bases and J by 4 bases, with 4 bases of the junction left unmatched. CDR3 size: 13 residues.

The gene calls are TRBV27 and TRBJ2-1; TRBD2 matches 10 bases. This CDR3 comprises 17 residues. The V gene end was trimmed by 4 bases and the J gene end by 0 bases; junction bases not matched to a gene: 6. Germline V gives CDR1 MNHEY, CDR2 SMNVEV (reference sequence). CDR3 coding DNA: TGTGCCAGCAGTTCCCCCCGGACTAGCGGCTCCTACAATGAGCAGTTCTTC. The encoded protein is CASSSPRTSGSYNEQFF.

This chain links TRBV9 with TRBJ2-5; D may be TRBD2 (5 bases). Trimming removed 3 bases at V and 5 bases at J, with 14 bases between. Germline assignment: CDR1 SGDLS and CDR2 YYNGEE. This CDR3 is 14 amino acids long. CDR3 DNA sequence: TGTGCCAGCAGCGGCCCCTTTCCGGGGGAGACCCAGTACTTC. Protein: CASSGPFPGETQYF.

V is TRBV18 and J is TRBJ2-7, with D uncertain. This CDR3 is 14 amino acids long. The germline V gene encodes CDR1 KGHSH and CDR2 LQKENI. V lost 6 bases and J 6 bases, leaving 18 bases between the germline ends. DNA of the CDR3: TGTGCCAGCTCTCCCGTGGCTGGCTTTCGCGAGCAGTACTTC. Translation gives CASSPVAGFREQYF. Full variable domain (missing parts from reference TRBV18 and TRBJ2-7): NAGVMQNPRHLVRRRGQEARLRCSPMKGHSHVYWYRQLPEEGLKFMVYLQKENIIDESGMPKERFSAEFPKEGPSILRIQQVVRGDSAAYFCASSPVAGFREQYFGPGTRLTVT.

The chain is built from TRBV7-9 and TRBJ2-1, with D maybe TRBD2 (6 bases). The CDR3 is 15 amino acids. Trimming left V 3 bases short and J 8 bases short, with 17 bases between. Germline V gene lookup returns CDR1 SEHNR and CDR2 FQNEAQ (reference sequence). In DNA, the CDR3 is TGTGCCAGCAGCTTCTTAGCGGCCCTAAGTGATGAGCAGTTCTTC. Translating it yields CASSFLAALSDEQFF.

The gene calls are TRBV30 and TRBJ2-2; D gene unclear. Germline assignment: CDR1 GTSNPN and CDR2 SVGIG (reference sequence). Trimming took off 2 bases at V and 0 bases at J, with 7 bases between the two ends. This CDR3 has 14 amino acids. As DNA, the CDR3 is TGTGCCTGGAGTAAGACTGCGAACACCGGGGAGCTGTTTTTT. Amino acids: CAWSKTANTGELFF.

The chain recombines TRBV9 with TRBJ2-1; weak D call: TRBD2 (5 bases). CDR3 length: 12 amino acids. Germline lookup yields CDR1 SGDLS and CDR2 YYNGEE. V gave up 0 bases and J gave up 9 bases, with 7 bases separating them. CDR3 in amino acids: CASSVGSGEQFF. CDR3 sequence (DNA): TGTGCCAGCAGCGTAGGCAGCGGTGAGCAGTTCTTC.

The chain recombines TRBV5-4 with TRBJ1-2; 7 positions agree with TRBD1. The CDR3 runs to 15 residues. Losses at the gene ends were 4 bases for V and 4 bases for J; bases not matched to a gene: 10. The germline V gene encodes CDR1 SGHNT and CDR2 YYREEE (reference sequence). In DNA form, the CDR3 reads TGTGCCAGCAGCCCCGACAGGGAGCTTGGCTATGGCTACACCTTC. As protein: CASSPDRELGYGYTF.

The CDR3 reads CASSTRRPGEEQYF. In nucleotides, the CDR3 is TGTGCCAGCAGCACCCGTCGGCCAGGTGAGGAGCAGTACTTC. This rearrangement joins TRBV7-9 to TRBJ2-7; D remains ambiguous. V dropped 5 bases and J dropped 7 bases, with 18 bases sitting between them. CDR3 length: 14 amino acids. The V gene's germline CDR1 is SEHNR and CDR2 FQNEAQ (reference sequence).

V usage is TRBV5-4 and J usage is TRBJ2-1, with 13 positions matching TRBD2. CDR1 and CDR2 (germline): SGHNT, YYREEE (reference sequence). This CDR3 has 17 residues. J gave up 12 bases and V 5 bases, and 17 bases lay outside the gene matches. The CDR3 spells CASRPPEGTSGTTRQFF. The CDR3 nucleotides are TGTGCCAGCAGGCCCCCTGAGGGGACTAGCGGGACTACGAGGCAGTTCTTC.

The V call is TRBV6-6, the J call TRBJ2-1; 12 nucleotides match TRBD2. V shed 8 bases and J 3 bases; nucleotides not matched to a gene: 2. Germline CDR1 MNHNY, CDR2 SVGAGI (reference sequence). The length of the CDR3 is 14 residues. CDR3 nucleotide sequence: TGTGCCAGCTCGACTAGCGGGAGCTACAATGAGCAGTTCTTC. It yields the protein CASSTSGSYNEQFF.

J is TRBJ1-5 and V is TRBV28; D gene unclear. Deletions cut 6 bases from V and 0 bases from J, with 6 bases between. The CDR3 totals 13 residues. Germline V gene sequence: CDR1 MDHEN, CDR2 SYDVKM. The CDR3 is CASSSNSNQPQHF. In DNA, the CDR3 is TGTGCCAGCAGCTCTAATAGCAATCAGCCCCAGCATTTT.

This clone has just one count. The chain has TRBV15 and TRBJ2-7, with 12 bases lining up with TRBD2. With V trimmed by 0 bases and J by 8 bases, 8 bases remained unmatched. The CDR3 loop spans 16 amino acids. The V gene's germline CDR1 is LNHNV and CDR2 YYDKDF (reference sequence). The CDR3 loop reads CATSRDLRTSGNQQYF. CDR3 in DNA: TGTGCCACCAGCAGAGATCTCCGGACTAGCGGGAATCAGCAGTACTTC.

The chain couples TRBV11-2 to TRBJ1-2, with TRBD1 identical over 9 bases. CDR3 size: 15 residues. Germline V gene lookup returns CDR1 SGHAT and CDR2 FQNNGV. V was clipped by 5 bases and J by 4 bases; unmatched bases: 8. The DNA for the CDR3 is TGTGCCAGCAGCCCTGGACAGGGGCGAAGCTATGGCTACACCTTC. Its protein is CASSPGQGRSYGYTF.

This clone was found a few times. The gene calls are TRBV4-2 and TRBJ2-1, with TRBD2 matching over 7 bases. Germline values: CDR1 LGHNA, CDR2 YNFKEQ. The CDR3 has 17 residues. After removal of 0 bases from V and 0 bases from J, the junction contained 5 bases not matched to a gene. This CDR3 is CASSQDPSGYSYNEQFF. The CDR3 bases are TGTGCCAGCAGCCAAGATCCTAGCGGATACTCCTACAATGAGCAGTTCTTC.